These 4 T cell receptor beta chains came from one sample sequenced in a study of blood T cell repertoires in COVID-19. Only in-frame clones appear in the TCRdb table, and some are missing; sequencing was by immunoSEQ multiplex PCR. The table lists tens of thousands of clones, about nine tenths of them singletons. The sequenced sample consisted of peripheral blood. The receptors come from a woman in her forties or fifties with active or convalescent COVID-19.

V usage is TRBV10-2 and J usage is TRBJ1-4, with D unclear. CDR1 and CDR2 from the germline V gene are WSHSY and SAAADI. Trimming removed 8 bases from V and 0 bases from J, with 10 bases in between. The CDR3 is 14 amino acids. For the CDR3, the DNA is TGCGCCAGCGGCGTGGGCGCAACTAATGAAAAACTGTTTTTT. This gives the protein CASGVGATNEKLFF.

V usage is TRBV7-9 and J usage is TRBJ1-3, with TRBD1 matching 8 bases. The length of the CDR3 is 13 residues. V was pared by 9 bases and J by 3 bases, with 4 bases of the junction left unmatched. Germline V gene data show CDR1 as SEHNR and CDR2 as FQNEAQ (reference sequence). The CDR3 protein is CARQGENGNTIYF. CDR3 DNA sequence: TGTGCCAGACAGGGGGAGAATGGAAACACCATATATTTT. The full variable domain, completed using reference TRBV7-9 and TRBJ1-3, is DTGVSQNPRHKITKRGQNVTFRCDPISEHNRLYWYRQTLGQGPEFLTYFQNEAQLEKSRLLSDRFSAERPKGSFSTLEIQRTEQGDSAMYLCARQGENGNTIYFGEGSWLTVV.

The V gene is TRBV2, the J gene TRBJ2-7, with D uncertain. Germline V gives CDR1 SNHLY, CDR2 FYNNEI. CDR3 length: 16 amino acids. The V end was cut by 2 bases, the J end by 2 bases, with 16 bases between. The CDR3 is CASSEYAVRNPYEQYF. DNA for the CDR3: TGTGCCAGCAGTGAATACGCGGTCAGAAATCCCTACGAGCAGTACTTC.

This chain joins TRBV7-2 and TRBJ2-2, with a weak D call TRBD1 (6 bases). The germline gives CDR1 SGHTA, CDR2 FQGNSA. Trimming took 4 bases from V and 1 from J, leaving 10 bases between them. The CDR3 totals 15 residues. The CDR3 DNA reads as TGTGCCAGCAGCTCACAGGGCCTGAACACCGGGGAGCTGTTTTTT. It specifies CASSSQGLNTGELFF. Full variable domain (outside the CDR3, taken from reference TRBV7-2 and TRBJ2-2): GAGVSQSPSNKVTEKGKDVELRCDPISGHTALYWYRQSLGQGLEFLIYFQGNSAPDKSGLPSDRFSAERTGGSVSTLTIQRTQQEDSAVYLCASSSQGLNTGELFFGEGSRLTVL.